This T cell receptor (beta chain) was sequenced for a study of PD-L1 blockade in urothelial cancer listed by TCRdb under 2017. For context, the study as a whole: Therapy was started around 2014 for all patients, and atezolizumab 1,200 mg was administered intravenously every 3 weeks. Pretreatment tumor samples, along with matched peripheral blood serially collected before and after atezolizumab treatment, were subjected to TCR sequencing. Twenty-five of 29 patients were males with bladder-origin urothelial cancer, and about 60% of the 29 reported a prior smoking history. Blood samples were analyzed at 3 weeks after treatment start (second dose) and at 6 weeks after treatment start. An exploratory multi-omic analysis was conducted of the somatic, immune and clinical correlates of response to PD-L1 blockade with atezolizumab in urothelial cancer. Durable clinical benefit meant progression-free survival longer than 6 months, and TCR features were also tested against progression-free and overall survival. Patients had an ECOG performance status of 0 or 1 and had received between 0 and 3 prior chemotherapy regimens. Blood samples gave a median of 141,255 T cells and under 85,000 unique TCRs, with a median clonality of roughly 0.081. Some 29 patients had pretreatment blood TCR-seq, approximately 24 had at least one posttreatment blood collection, and approximately 24 had tumor TCR-seq. In the same patients who had TCR sequencing, pretreatment tumors also underwent whole exome sequencing and RNA sequencing. Some ten patients reached durable clinical benefit, while some 19 patients did not.

To note about this clone: Which antigen it targets is not known. It has no much larger one-base neighbor in the sample; base qualities were not kept.

To estimate absolute template abundance from read counts, synthetic TCR analog templates were spiked into each PCR. The immunoSEQ assay was used to amplify TCRbeta CDR3 regions from genomic DNA with bias-controlled V and J gene primers. Sequencing of rearranged TCRbeta segments was performed at approximately 20X coverage. Under the source paper's analysis protocol: Sequencing errors were corrected by clustering, and CDR3s were annotated against IMGT so that V, D and J genes could be assigned. Downstream analyses used only productive TCRbeta rearrangements, leaving out any out-of-frame or stop-codon sequences. Clonality was calculated as one minus the Shannon entropy normalized by the log of the number of unique productive sequences. Fisher's exact test with Benjamini-Hochberg correction, at a threshold of adjusted p below 0.01, was used to find clones that differed between time points or between blood and tumor. TCRdb stores this immuneACCESS table with in-frame sequences only. Part of the clones is absent; in the studies checked, under half of the shortfall reflects unresolved V genes, and no reason is known for the rest. The V and J calls and clone size come from that table; D and trimming were worked out from the DNA. Within this sample are approximately 40,000 clones, with less than 90% of them counted one time only. About a quarter of the sample rests with the top ten.

The sample's time point label is to be understood as: peripheral blood 6 weeks after treatment start. The cohort included 29 patients with locally advanced or metastatic urothelial carcinoma who were treated at Memorial Sloan Kettering on a trial protocol. Peripheral blood mononuclear cells were collected pretreatment and during treatment, with between 1 and 8 total time points per patient. The Qiagen DNeasy Blood extraction kit was used to purify genomic DNA from total PBMCs and tumor samples. PBMCs were collected pretreatment and during treatment, and were isolated and stored as previously described. The paper as a whole reports these results and caveats: Improved progression-free and overall survival was associated with having pretreatment peripheral blood TCR clonality below the median. At 3 weeks after the start of treatment, tumor-associated TCR clones in peripheral blood had expanded more in patients with durable benefit (n of about 22, p = 0.022). Small sample size (n ≈ 28) and many exploratory analyses mean the results are intended to be hypothesis-generating.

This sequence originates from a man aged 55 to 69 with urothelial cancer. The material was PBMCs, obtained around atezolizumab (anti-PD-L1) treatment.

The nucleotide sequence is TGTGCCAGCAGTCCGAAAACCGGGACAGGGAGATACAATGAGCAGTTCTTC. It translates as CASSPKTGTGRYNEQFF. The rearranged segments are TRBV11-2 and TRBJ2-1, with 9 middle bases fitting TRBD1. From the cysteine through the phenylalanine, the CDR3 covers 17 amino acids. The CDR3 DNA has 51 bases and is translated from base 1. Unmatched junction bases come to 13, with V trimmed by 6 bases and J by 4 bases. The germline V gene provides CDR1 SGHAT and CDR2 FQNNGV. The full variable domain, with segments outside the CDR3 supplied by the reference TRBV11-2 and TRBJ2-1 proteins, appears as EAGVAQSPRYKIIEKRQSVAFWCNPISGHATLYWYQQILGQGPKLLIQFQNNGVVDDSQLPKDRFSAERLKGVDSTLKIQPAKLEDSAVYLCASSPKTGTGRYNEQFFGPGTRLTVL.